One and the same sample provided the 14 T cell receptor beta chains below, sequenced in a study of T cells in Graves' hyperthyroidism and ophthalmopathy. Researchers took RNA transcripts and amplified the TCR beta CDR3 regions from them. The TCR CDR3 first-round RT-PCR relied on the HTBI primer set. One entry per CDR3 protein, called by TCRdb with MiXCR from the multiplex PCR reads. Found here are about 270,000 distinct CDR3 sequences, approximately 23% of them singletons; the top ten hold about a third. The sequencing sample was made of blood. The receptors stem from a woman between 35 and 50 years old with Graves' ophthalmopathy.

The table lists this clonotype with many counts. The V and J genes are TRBV11-2 and TRBJ2-7, with a possible D match to TRBD1 (6 bases). Looked up from germline, CDR1 is SGHAT and CDR2 is FQNNGV. CDR3 size: 15 residues. The V and J ends lost 6 bases and 0 bases respectively, with 15 bases between them. CDR3 DNA sequence: TGTGCCAGCAGTTCGACAAGACAGGACTCCTACGAGCAGTACTTC. The encoded protein is CASSSTRQDSYEQYF.

The rearrangement joins TRBV20-1 to TRBJ2-5, with D perhaps TRBD1 or TRBD2 (5 bases each). CDR3 length: 15 amino acids. Trimming shortened V by 0 bases and J by 1 base, and 12 bases separated the two germline ends. Germline lookup yields CDR1 DFQATT and CDR2 SNEGSKA (reference sequence). CDR3 region: CSARDGTDSQETQYF. For the CDR3, the DNA is TGCAGTGCTAGAGATGGGACGGACTCCCAAGAGACCCAGTACTTC.

The rearrangement joins TRBV6-1 to TRBJ2-5, with TRBD2 identical over 11 bases. CDR3 size: 17 residues. V lost 2 bases and J lost 5; bases outside the gene matches: 10. Germline V gene data show CDR1 as MNHNS and CDR2 as SASEGT. CDR3 amino acids: CASSELAGGGVYETQYF. Written as DNA, the CDR3 is TGTGCCAGCAGTGAACTAGCGGGAGGAGGAGTATACGAGACCCAGTACTTC.

This clonotype was seen at least ten times. This rearrangement joins TRBV6-4 to TRBJ2-5; possible D gene TRBD1, 6 bases. This CDR3 is built from 14 residues. Germline CDR1 reads MRHNA; CDR2 reads SNTAGT. With 0 bases removed from V and 2 bases from J, the gap between germline ends came to 7 bases. The CDR3 protein is CASSDSTGQETQYF. DNA of the CDR3: TGTGCCAGCAGTGACTCGACAGGTCAAGAGACCCAGTACTTC.

In its sample, this clonotype was seen many times. The V and J genes are TRBV6-1 and TRBJ2-5, with 7 bases lining up with TRBD1. Germline V gene data show CDR1 as MNHNS and CDR2 as SASEGT. The CDR3 consists of 15 residues. The J segment lost 5 bases and the V segment lost 0 bases, leaving 6 bases of the junction unmatched. CDR3 sequence (DNA): TGTGCCAGCAGTGAAGCCAGGACAGGCGGGGAGACCCAGTACTTC. Amino acids: CASSEARTGGETQYF.

This clonotype was counted a few times. The J gene is TRBJ1-6, the V gene TRBV5-1; D is perhaps TRBD1 (5 bases). CDR1 and CDR2 from the germline V gene are SGHRS and YFSETQ. This CDR3 has 16 amino acids. V was clipped by 0 bases and J by 8 bases, with 15 bases between them. The CDR3 spells CASSLAFGGIDSPLHF. CDR3 DNA sequence: TGCGCCAGCAGCTTGGCCTTTGGGGGGATAGATTCACCCCTCCACTTT.

This clonotype was counted ten times or more. V gene TRBV5-1 combines with J gene TRBJ1-1; 9 bases map to TRBD1. Germline trimming cut 7 bases from V and 3 bases from J; bases unmatched to any gene: 10. CDR1 and CDR2 from the germline V gene are SGHRS and YFSETQ. The CDR3 loop spans 15 amino acids. DNA for the CDR3: TGCGCCAGCGGCCCCGGGACAGGGTCTTACACTGAAGCTTTCTTT. It translates to CASGPGTGSYTEAFF.

This clonotype was observed many times. The chain carries TRBV6-2 or TRBV6-3 and TRBJ2-7; 16 positions match TRBD2. This CDR3 comprises 18 residues. The germline V gene encodes CDR1 MNHEY and CDR2 SVGEGT. V lost 0 bases and J lost 5; bases outside the gene matches: 7. The CDR3 sequence is CASSYSGLAGGPVHEQYF. CDR3 in DNA: TGTGCCAGCAGTTACTCGGGACTAGCGGGAGGGCCGGTCCACGAGCAGTACTTC.

This clonotype was observed many times. This chain uses TRBV20-1 with TRBJ1-1; D possibly corresponds to TRBD1 (6 bases). Germline V gives CDR1 DFQATT, CDR2 SNEGSKA (reference sequence). V dropped 0 bases and J dropped 5 bases, with 10 bases sitting between them. CDR3 size: 13 residues. The CDR3 spells CSARDGGRTEAFF. Written as DNA, the CDR3 is TGCAGTGCTAGAGATGGGGGCAGGACTGAAGCTTTCTTT.

This clonotype has just one count. V gene TRBV12-3 or TRBV12-4 combines with J gene TRBJ2-7; TRBD1 matches at 8 bases. This CDR3 contains 15 residues. V shed 5 bases, J shed 3 bases, and the junction held 9 bases outside the gene matches. The CDR3: CASSPMTGVLYEQYF. The DNA for the CDR3 is TGTGCCAGCAGTCCAATGACAGGGGTCCTCTACGAGCAGTACTTC.

This clonotype was detected ten times or more. CDR3 in amino acids: CSARQGQTTGELFF. The CDR3 coding sequence is TGCAGTGCTAGACAGGGACAGACCACCGGGGAGCTGTTTTTT. The V and J genes are TRBV20-1 and TRBJ2-2, with 7 bases aligning to TRBD1. This CDR3 has 14 residues. Germline CDR1 and CDR2: DFQATT and SNEGSKA (reference sequence). The V segment lost 2 bases and the J segment 4 bases; nucleotides outside the gene matches: 4.

This clonotype was detected many times. This chain links TRBV27 with TRBJ1-2; D gene uncertain. V was clipped by 8 bases and J by 8 bases, with 18 bases between them. The CDR3 has 13 amino acids. Germline lookup yields CDR1 MNHEY and CDR2 SMNVEV (reference sequence). In DNA form, the CDR3 reads TGTGCCAGCCGCGAATTTCCGGGGAGAGGCTACACCTTC. It yields the protein CASREFPGRGYTF.

The chain recombines TRBV28 with TRBJ2-4, with D perhaps assigned TRBD1 or TRBD2 (6 bases each). Germline CDR1 MDHEN, CDR2 SYDVKM. V gave up 7 bases and J gave up 6 bases, with 13 bases separating them. This CDR3 spans 13 amino acids. The CDR3, as DNA: TGTGCCAGCACAAATGGGGGGCGAAACATTCAGTACTTC. It codes for CASTNGGRNIQYF.

This clonotype was picked up a small number of times. A much more abundant neighbour one base away suggests this may be a read error. This is likely a read error, given that the CDR3 carries no conserved phenylalanine or tryptophan at its end. The chain recombines TRBV18 with TRBJ2-7, with D perhaps matching TRBD1 or TRBD2 (5 bases each). The germline V gene has CDR1 KGHSH and CDR2 LQKENI. The CDR3 loop spans 14 amino acids. V was pared by 6 bases and J by 4 bases, with 16 bases between. CDR3: CASSPPRGIYEQYL. In nucleotides, the CDR3 is TGTGCCAGCTCTCCTCCCCGGGGCATTTACGAGCAGTACCTC.